This passage covers 13 T cell receptor beta chains from one sample sequenced in a study of identical twins. TCRdb re-called the 5' RACE reads with MiXCR, one entry per CDR3 protein. The data show 230,000 or so distinct CDR3 sequences, about 8% seen once. The sample was also linked to a second study, of yellow fever vaccine responses in identical twins.

The specimen was CD8+ T cells sorted from blood. The receptors stem from a woman between 18 and 29 years old in good health.

This clonotype was counted only a few times. The chain's CDR3 is CASSPTSGDSTGELFF. In nucleotides, the CDR3 is TGTGCCAGCAGTCCCACTAGCGGGGATAGCACCGGGGAGCTGTTTTTT. The chain uses TRBV6-4 and TRBJ2-2, with TRBD2 matching 10 bases. The CDR3 has 16 residues. Looked up from germline, CDR1 is MRHNA and CDR2 is SNTAGT. V dropped 5 bases and J dropped 4; count of bases not matched to a gene: 7.

This clonotype appeared once. V is TRBV4-3 and J is TRBJ2-1; D unclear. This CDR3 has 14 amino acids. In germline, CDR1 is LGHNA, CDR2 YSLEER. V lost 3 bases, J lost 7 bases, and 13 bases lay in between. This chain's CDR3 is CASSQARVTNEQFF. The DNA of the CDR3 is TGCGCCAGCAGCCAGGCCCGCGTGACGAATGAGCAGTTCTTC.

In this sample, this clonotype turned up many times. The chain recombines TRBV29-1 with TRBJ2-1, with TRBD2 matching over 7 bases. The J segment lost 6 bases and the V segment lost 3 bases, leaving 8 bases of the junction unmatched. Germline V gene sequence: CDR1 SQVTM, CDR2 ANQGSEA. The CDR3 is made up of 14 amino acids. The CDR3 nucleotides read TGCAGCGTTGAGTGGGCTAGCGGTGGCAATGAGCAGTTCTTC. Amino acid sequence: CSVEWASGGNEQFF.

This clonotype appeared a few times. The V gene is TRBV2, the J gene TRBJ2-1; unclear D gene. V lost 4 bases and J lost 1, with 11 bases in between. Germline V lookup: CDR1 SNHLY, CDR2 FYNNEI. The CDR3 is 15 amino acids. This CDR3 is CASSVGLYSYNEQFF. The CDR3 DNA follows: TGTGCCAGCAGTGTTGGGCTGTATTCCTACAATGAGCAGTTCTTC. The full variable domain, its missing parts supplied by reference TRBV2 and TRBJ2-1, is EPEVTQTPSHQVTQMGQEVILRCVPISNHLYFYWYRQILGQKVEFLVSFYNNEISEKSEIFDDQFSVERPDGSNFTLKIRSTKLEDSAMYFCASSVGLYSYNEQFFGPGTRLTVL.

This clonotype appeared a few times. The chain joins TRBV12-3 or TRBV12-4 to TRBJ2-3, with D possibly matching TRBD2 (5 bases). This CDR3 spans 16 amino acids. With 5 bases removed from V and 1 base from J, the gap between germline ends came to 16 bases. CDR3 region: CASSERSSLGTDTQYF. The CDR3, as DNA: TGTGCCAGCAGTGAGCGGTCTAGCTTGGGCACAGATACGCAGTATTTT.

This chain joins TRBV15 and TRBJ2-7, with D possibly being TRBD1 or TRBD2 (6 bases each). Between the trimmed V and J ends, which lost 5 bases and 3 bases, there was a span of 17 bases. Germline V gene sequence: CDR1 LNHNV, CDR2 YYDKDF (reference sequence). The CDR3 has 15 amino acids. CDR3: CATSDDRRGVYEQYF. Written as DNA, the CDR3 is TGTGCCACCAGCGACGACAGGAGGGGCGTCTACGAGCAGTACTTC.

This sequence joins TRBV4-3 and TRBJ2-7, with a possible D match to TRBD2 (5 bases). V lost 0 bases, J lost 3 bases, and 12 bases lay in between. The CDR3 length is 15 residues. Germline lookup yields CDR1 LGHNA and CDR2 YSLEER. The CDR3 nucleotides read TGCGCCAGCAGCCAAGATAAGGAGGACCACTACGAGCAGTACTTC. Translation gives CASSQDKEDHYEQYF.

This clonotype was detected ten times or more. This chain connects TRBV7-8 to TRBJ1-1; D possibly corresponds to TRBD1 (5 bases). CDR3 length: 15 amino acids. V was pared by 6 bases and J by 3 bases, with 17 bases between. In germline, CDR1 is SGHVS, CDR2 FQNEAQ. The CDR3 loop reads CASSLSGHRHTEAFF. As DNA, the CDR3 is TGTGCCAGCAGTCTAAGTGGACATCGGCACACTGAAGCTTTCTTT.

This clonotype has only a few counts. V usage is TRBV27 and J usage is TRBJ2-1; D gene uncertain. The V and J ends lost 0 bases and 8 bases respectively, with 8 bases between them. The length of the CDR3 is 13 residues. Per the germline V gene, CDR1 is MNHEY and CDR2 is SMNVEV (reference sequence). The DNA for the CDR3 is TGTGCCAGCAGTTTATCGTCCGTGGATGAGCAGTTCTTC. As protein: CASSLSSVDEQFF.

The rearrangement links TRBV6-5 to TRBJ2-3; 8 nucleotides match TRBD2. V gave up 0 bases and J gave up 0 bases; unmatched junction bases: 5. The CDR3 is 17 amino acids. The germline V gene encodes CDR1 MNHEY and CDR2 SVGAGI. The CDR3 reads CASSYSPSGGSTDTQYF. CDR3 nucleotide sequence: TGTGCCAGCAGTTACTCCCCCTCGGGGGGGAGCACAGATACGCAGTATTTT.

This clonotype was found many times. The gene calls are TRBV5-1 and TRBJ2-3, with 14 bases identical to TRBD2. Trimming cost V 5 bases and J 1 base; bases outside gene matches: 6. The length of the CDR3 is 17 residues. CDR1 and CDR2 (germline): SGHRS, YFSETQ. The DNA for the CDR3 is TGCGCCAGCAGTCCCGGGACTAGCGGGAGTGGCACAGATACGCAGTATTTT. This gives the protein CASSPGTSGSGTDTQYF.

This chain connects TRBV5-4 to TRBJ2-7, with D perhaps TRBD2 (6 bases). Per the germline V gene, CDR1 is SGHNT and CDR2 is YYREEE (reference sequence). V lost 3 bases and J lost 5, with 18 bases in between. The CDR3 is 15 residues long. Here the CDR3 reads CASSSEVGGMDEQYF. The DNA for the CDR3 is TGTGCCAGCAGCTCCGAAGTGGGGGGAATGGACGAGCAGTACTTC.

In this sample, this clonotype turned up many times. The chain links TRBV11-2 to TRBJ2-1; D is unresolved. The CDR3 contains 14 residues. Trimming cost V 1 base and J 2 bases, with 6 bases left between them. Germline CDR1 reads SGHAT; CDR2 reads FQNNGV. CDR3 sequence reads: CASSLGDAYNEQFF. The DNA of the CDR3 is TGTGCCAGCAGCTTAGGAGACGCCTACAATGAGCAGTTCTTC.